This record concerns one T cell receptor (beta chain) sequence. This clonotype was counted many times. Its antigen is currently not known. Qualities for individual bases were not recorded, and no much larger clone is one base off. The data were taken from a study of spatial heterogeneity in lung cancer (dated by TCRdb to about 2019). About the investigation overall: Beta-chain transcripts were consistently detected in greater numbers than alpha-chain transcripts, which likely reflected higher beta-chain transcript abundance. In tumor regions, TCR transcript counts showed a strong correlation with a T cell transcriptional module score from matched bulk RNA-seq. In the raw uncorrected reads, each unique combination of TCR and UMI appeared more than ten times on average. TCR alpha and beta repertoires were quantitatively compared across multiple tumor regions, matched nontumor lung and blood in non-small cell lung cancer. Nonsynonymous mutation counts, determined by whole-exome sequencing of tumor tissue, were related to features of the TCR repertoire. Both alpha and beta chains were TCR-sequenced in a few hundred tumor regions, around 64 matched nontumor lung samples and around 50 PBMC samples obtained at surgery.

The label giving this sample's time point can be read as: sample taken at primary tumor resection. The donors were more than 60 patients from the lung TRACERx cohort who had early-stage, untreated non-small cell lung cancer. Without any cell sorting, TCR sequencing was performed on whole RNA extracted either from tumor and nontumor lung tissue or from cryopreserved PBMC samples. Only patients with enough RNA available from two or more tumor regions were chosen for TCR sequencing. Tumor and adjacent nontumor lung specimens were reviewed by a lung pathologist before selection. To prepare the library, 5' RACE was applied. The instrument given in TCRdb is NextSeq 500. In the TCR library protocol, a unique molecular identifier was attached to each TCR cDNA molecule so that PCR and sequencing errors could be corrected. The source study handled its data this way. TCR identification, UMI-based error correction and CDR3 extraction were performed with Decombinator tools. Expanded TCRs were defined as those above a frequency of 2 per 1,000, corresponding to the top 1% of the tumor frequency distribution. Expanded tumor TCRs statistically deemed absent (corrected P<0.05) from at least one tumor region were classed as regional, and all other expanded tumor TCRs were classed as ubiquitous. Renyi diversity was calculated using the R vegan package after each repertoire was subsampled 100 times to 5,000 TCRs. CDR3 similarity networks were built from amino acid triplet string-kernel similarity, connecting CDR3s with pairwise similarity above 0.82. TCRdb passed the public sequencing reads through fastp at Q25 and MiXCR, retaining productive beta sequences. Rows matching on CDR3 protein sequence are summarized as one entry with the most common DNA and genes. None of the V and J calls come from the authors' own analysis; TCRdb made them. The sample table lists around 20,000 distinct CDR3 sequences, 6.5% to 8.5% of them with a count of one. Of the sample, roughly 23% falls within the top ten clones.

General conclusions and limits of the study: A correlation was observed between the number of expanded intratumoral alpha and beta TCRs and the tumor nonsynonymous mutation count. Additional single-cell paired TCR alpha and beta sequencing was considered necessary to confirm, at a functional level, the hypothesis that regional TCRs recognize regional mutations. Counts of ubiquitous and regional expanded TCRs were found to correlate with counts of ubiquitous and regional nonsynonymous mutations, respectively. TCR-seq coverage of tumor T cells was estimated at only approximately 7% for alpha chains and 13% for beta chains.

The receptor was derived from a male donor with early-stage non-small cell lung cancer. This specimen consisted of lung tumor tissue, obtained at surgery.

The CDR3 has the sequence CASRTGRGFQPQHF. Read as DNA, the sequence is TGTGCCAGCAGGACGGGCAGGGGATTTCAGCCCCAGCATTTT. The receptor chain draws on TRBV2 and TRBJ1-5; TRBD1 is a weak D gene call, 6 bases matching. V drops 6 bases and J drops 6 bases, leaving 15 bases in between. Sequences SNHLY (CDR1) and FYNNEI (CDR2) are obtained from the germline V gene. Taken from cysteine to phenylalanine, the CDR3 has 14 residues. Of the read, only the CDR3 DNA is kept; its 42 bases are in frame from base 1.